This T cell receptor beta chain was recovered during a study of blood T cell repertoires in COVID-19. The method was immunoSEQ multiplex PCR; TCRdb's version includes in-frame clones alone and lacks a portion of them. This sample carries roughly 200,000 clones, 85% of them seen once, and the ten largest clones take 6.2%. Trimming stripped 3 bases from V and 0 bases from J, with 11 bases between. The CDR3 consists of 15 residues. Germline assignment: CDR1 MNHEY and CDR2 SMNVEV (reference sequence). V gene TRBV27 combines with J gene TRBJ1-1; D is possibly TRBD1 (5 bases). What was sequenced was PBMCs or T cells enriched from blood (not recorded which). This TCR derives from a man aged 40-50 years who had recovered from COVID-19. CDR3 region: CASSLKVDMNTEAFF. The CDR3 coding sequence is TGTGCCAGCAGTTTGAAAGTGGACATGAACACTGAAGCTTTCTTT.